These T cell receptor beta chains were read from a single sample in a study of regulatory T cells in long-lasting Graves disease. Via MiXCR, TCRdb re-called the multiplex PCR reads, giving one row per CDR3 protein. The data contain 300,000 to 500,000 distinct CDR3 sequences, around 20% of them singletons. Sequences were derived from peripheral blood mononuclear cells (PBMCs), sampled when the disease was refractory, from a patient treated with antithyroid drugs. The receptor set was obtained from a female donor with Graves disease. Both conserved end residues are part of each CDR3. A D gene is named only where the DNA matches it firmly. Size is omitted from some rows. Given values are once, few, many or a class for expanded clones.

size: few; V: TRBV18; D: .; J: TRBJ2-7; DNA: TGTGCCAGCTCACCACAGCGTGAGCAGTACTTC; CDR3: CASSPQREQYF
size: .; V: TRBV5-1; D: .; J: TRBJ2-6; DNA: TGCGCCAGCAGCTTGAGGGGAGGGGGTGACGGCTCTGGGGCCAACGTCCTGACTTTC; CDR3: CASSLRGGGDGSGANVLTF
size: .; V: TRBV11-2; D: .; J: TRBJ2-5; DNA: TGTGCCAGCAGCTTAACCCCTCTCGATCAAGAGACCCAGTACTTC; CDR3: CASSLTPLDQETQYF
size: many; V: TRBV2; D: .; J: TRBJ2-5; DNA: TGTGCCAGCAGTGAGTCACCGGCGTCGGAGACCCAGTACTTC; CDR3: CASSESPASETQYF
size: many; V: TRBV28; D: .; J: TRBJ1-5; DNA: TGTGCCAGCCAAAATCCGGGGGGCGCGAGCAATCAGCCCCAGCATTTT; CDR3: CASQNPGGASNQPQHF
size: few; V: TRBV5-1; D: TRBD1; J: TRBJ2-4; DNA: TGCGCCAGCACCTTCTTCCCGACAGGGGCGGGCGACATTCAGTACTTC; CDR3: CASTFFPTGAGDIQYF
size: .; V: TRBV12-3/TRBV12-4; D: .; J: TRBJ2-2; DNA: TGTGCCAGCAGTTTAACGGGATTCGCCTCCGGGGAGCTGTTTTTT; CDR3: CASSLTGFASGELFF
size: many; V: TRBV30; D: .; J: TRBJ2-7; DNA: TGTGCCTGGAGTGTTAACGGCTACGAGCAGTACTTC; CDR3: CAWSVNGYEQYF
size: many; V: TRBV12-3/TRBV12-4; D: .; J: TRBJ1-2; DNA: TGTGCCAGCAGTTTGGTGCAGGGGCTGAACTATGGCTACACCTTC; CDR3: CASSLVQGLNYGYTF
size: many; V: TRBV28; D: .; J: TRBJ2-7; DNA: TGTGCCAGCAACCTAGTGTCCTACGAGCAGTACTTC; CDR3: CASNLVSYEQYF
size: many; V: TRBV6-2/TRBV6-3; D: .; J: TRBJ2-7; DNA: TGTGCCAGCAGTTACCATCCAGACCTCGAGCAGTACTTC; CDR3: CASSYHPDLEQYF
size: .; V: TRBV19; D: TRBD1; J: TRBJ2-7; DNA: TGTGCCAGTAGTACAACCGGGACAGGCGTTTACGAGCAGTACTTC; CDR3: CASSTTGTGVYEQYF
size: .; V: TRBV6-2/TRBV6-3; D: TRBD2; J: TRBJ2-5; DNA: TGTGCCAGCAGTCGGACTAGCGATCAAGAGACCCAGTACTTC; CDR3: CASSRTSDQETQYF
size: few; V: TRBV6-1; D: .; J: TRBJ2-7; DNA: TGTGCCAGCAGGGACGGGCCCGAAGGGTACGAGCAGTACTTC; CDR3: CASRDGPEGYEQYF
size: few; V: TRBV14; D: .; J: TRBJ1-2; DNA: TGTGCCAGCAGCCAAGGCCCCCTCCTACCCCCTGGGAATCGGTATGGCTACACCTTC; CDR3: CASSQGPLLPPGNRYGYTF
size: .; V: TRBV19; D: .; J: TRBJ2-2; DNA: TGTGCCAGTACCTCCGGAAAGGGCTACACCGGGGAGCTGTTTTTT; CDR3: CASTSGKGYTGELFF
size: many; V: TRBV6-1; D: .; J: TRBJ1-5; DNA: TGTGCCAGCAGTGACACAGGGCGCTTCAAACAGCCCCAGCATTTT; CDR3: CASSDTGRFKQPQHF
size: .; V: TRBV18; D: .; J: TRBJ1-2; DNA: TGTGCCAGCTCACCACTCCAGGGGTACTATGGCTACACCTTC; CDR3: CASSPLQGYYGYTF
size: many; V: TRBV7-2; D: TRBD2; J: TRBJ2-7; DNA: TGTGCCAGCAGCCTTGGACTAGCGGGAGTCGAGCAGTACTTC; CDR3: CASSLGLAGVEQYF
size: few; V: TRBV30; D: TRBD1; J: TRBJ1-2; DNA: TGTGCCTGGAGTCTCAGGGGCCGGGACAGGGCTAACTATGGCTACACCTTC; CDR3: CAWSLRGRDRANYGYTF
size: .; V: TRBV6-1; D: .; J: TRBJ1-6; DNA: TGTGCCAGCAGCCTCGTGGCGGCAGGGTCCTATAATTCACCCCTCCACTTT; CDR3: CASSLVAAGSYNSPLHF
size: many; V: TRBV12-3/TRBV12-4; D: .; J: TRBJ2-7; DNA: TGTGCCAGCAGGGGTGTGGGGCGCTACGAGCAGTACTTC; CDR3: CASRGVGRYEQYF
size: many; V: TRBV7-2; D: .; J: TRBJ2-7; DNA: TGTGCCAGCAGCTTAGATGCTATGAGGCGGTCCCAAGGGGACGAGCAGTACTTC; CDR3: CASSLDAMRRSQGDEQYF
size: many; V: TRBV12-3/TRBV12-4; D: .; J: TRBJ2-5; DNA: TGTGCCAGCAGTCAATCCCCAGAGACCCAGTACTTC; CDR3: CASSQSPETQYF
size: few; V: TRBV15; D: .; J: TRBJ2-7; DNA: TGTGCCACCAGCAACGGACGTATCCTCGCCTACGAGCAGTACTTC; CDR3: CATSNGRILAYEQYF
size: many; V: TRBV28; D: .; J: TRBJ1-5; DNA: TGTGCCAGCAGTTTTGATTCTTGGGGGTCCGGCAATCAGCCCCAGCATTTT; CDR3: CASSFDSWGSGNQPQHF
size: few; V: TRBV11-2; D: .; J: TRBJ1-1; DNA: TGTGCCAGCAGCCCGACCTTCAGGGGTAAGAACACTGAAGCTTTCTTT; CDR3: CASSPTFRGKNTEAFF
size: many; V: TRBV18; D: .; J: TRBJ1-1; DNA: TGTGCCAGCTCGCCGGGGGCGAACACTGAAGCTTTCTTT; CDR3: CASSPGANTEAFF